This T cell receptor beta chain emerged from a study of beta chain features in type 1 diabetes. General study results and limits: People with Type 1 diabetes carried modestly yet significantly shorter TCRB CDR3s in all four CD4+ subsets. More deletions and fewer insertions at VDJ junctions were seen in type 1 diabetes patients.

What was sequenced were expressed TCRB transcripts, since all of the isolated RNA had been reverse transcribed. Sequencing was performed with immunoSEQ multiplex PCR; in TCRdb, only in-frame clones are kept and a portion is missing. This repertoire shows fewer than 350,000 clones, 7% to 9% found once; its top ten account for roughly 0.94%. Based on CD45RO/CCR7/CD25/CD127/CD95/CD27, CD4+ regulatory, stem cell-like memory, naive and central memory cells were sorted. This CDR3 has 14 residues. V was trimmed by 4 bases and J by 2 bases, leaving 10 bases between them. From germline, CDR1 is SGHRS and CDR2 YFSETQ. With regard to this clone: What it recognizes is unknown.

Sequencing was done on a sample of central memory CD4+ T cells from blood. The sequence came from a woman between 18 and 29 years old in good health. The chain has TRBV5-1 and TRBJ2-1; maybe TRBD1 (5 bases). The chain's CDR3 is CASSPRQTYNEQFF. The CDR3 nucleotides read TGCGCCAGCAGCCCTCGACAGACCTACAATGAGCAGTTCTTC.